These 10 T cell receptor beta chains originate from one sample sequenced in a study of blood T cell repertoires in COVID-19. The repertoire was sequenced with immunoSEQ multiplex PCR; TCRdb's copy has only in-frame clones and lacks some. This repertoire shows just over 200,000 clones, about nine tenths found once; its top ten account for about 6%. The material sequenced was peripheral blood. Receptor source: a man of 80 years or more with acute or convalescent COVID-19.

The J gene is TRBJ2-4, the V gene TRBV5-4; 12 bases agree with TRBD2. This CDR3 contains 17 residues. The germline CDR1 and CDR2 sequences are SGHNT and YYREEE (reference sequence). V lost 2 bases and J lost 0; bases outside the gene matches: 3. The CDR3: CASSFGLAGLAKNIQYF. CDR3 in DNA: TGTGCCAGCAGCTTTGGACTAGCGGGACTAGCCAAAAACATTCAGTACTTC. The whole variable domain, remainder taken from reference TRBV5-4 and TRBJ2-4, is ETGVTQSPTHLIKTRGQQVTLRCSSQSGHNTVSWYQQALGQGPQFIFQYYREEENGRGNFPPRFSGLQFPNYSSELNVNALELDDSALYLCASSFGLAGLAKNIQYFGAGTRLSVL.

This chain connects TRBV28 to TRBJ1-5; weak D call: TRBD1 (5 bases). CDR3 length equals 15 residues. Per the germline V gene, CDR1 is MDHEN and CDR2 is SYDVKM. Trimming removed 7 bases from V and 4 bases from J, with 17 bases in between. This CDR3 is CASTSRSGGNQPQHF. Written as DNA, the CDR3 is TGTGCCAGCACCTCGAGGTCCGGGGGTAATCAGCCCCAGCATTTT.

V and J are TRBV18 and TRBJ2-4; D remains ambiguous. Trimming took off 6 bases at V and 5 bases at J, with 14 bases between the two ends. This CDR3 spans 14 amino acids. Germline CDR1 KGHSH, CDR2 LQKENI. The CDR3 region has the DNA TGTGCCAGCTCCGTCTTAAAGAGCGAAAACATTCAGTACTTC. It codes for CASSVLKSENIQYF.

The chain links TRBV30 to TRBJ2-2, with 11 positions matching TRBD1. Germline V lookup: CDR1 GTSNPN, CDR2 SVGIG (reference sequence). J gave up 6 bases and V 3 bases, and 0 bases lay outside the gene matches. The CDR3 is 13 amino acids. The CDR3 is CAWRGQGAGELFF. For the CDR3, the DNA is TGTGCCTGGAGGGGACAGGGGGCCGGGGAGCTGTTTTTT. The full variable domain, completed using reference TRBV30 and TRBJ2-2, is SQTIHQWPATLVQPVGSPLSLECTVEGTSNPNLYWYRQAAGRGLQLLFYSVGIGQISSEVPQNLSASRPQDRQFILSSKKLLLSDSGFYLCAWRGQGAGELFFGEGSRLTVL.

The chain carries TRBV5-1 and TRBJ2-6, with D possibly being TRBD1 (5 bases). The ends were cut back, 4 bases at V and 0 bases at J, with 11 bases in the middle. The V gene's germline CDR1 is SGHRS and CDR2 YFSETQ. This CDR3 comprises 16 residues. CDR3 sequence (DNA): TGCGCCAGCAGCGTCCAGGGTCGCTCTGGGGCCAACGTCCTGACTTTC. Amino acids: CASSVQGRSGANVLTF.

The V and J genes are TRBV18 and TRBJ2-7, with a weak D call TRBD2 (5 bases). Germline V lookup: CDR1 KGHSH, CDR2 LQKENI. Deletions cut 5 bases from V and 7 bases from J, with 15 bases between. The CDR3 runs 13 residues. The DNA for the CDR3 is TGTGCCAGCTCATTCACGAGGGCCGGGGAGCAGTACGTC. Its translation: CASSFTRAGEQYV.

A note on this clone: This specimen includes other DNA sequences encoding the same CDR3. The chain uses TRBV5-1 and TRBJ1-4; possible D gene TRBD1, 6 bases. Between the trimmed V and J ends, which lost 4 bases and 7 bases, there was a span of 14 bases. Looked up from germline, CDR1 is SGHRS and CDR2 is YFSETQ. This CDR3 has 14 amino acids. The CDR3 is CASSLGGLGEKLFF. CDR3 in DNA: TGCGCCAGCAGCCTAGGGGGTTTGGGTGAAAAACTGTTTTTT.

The chain employs TRBV6-2 or TRBV6-3 and TRBJ2-1; 11 bases are a match to TRBD1. V trimming: 5 bases; J trimming: 10 bases; junction bases outside the gene matches: 7. CDR3 length equals 14 residues. Germline V gene sequence: CDR1 MNHEY, CDR2 SVGEGT. Here the CDR3 reads CASSPSGQGGEQFF. CDR3 nucleotide sequence: TGTGCCAGCAGTCCCTCGGGACAGGGGGGCGAGCAGTTCTTC.

This chain joins TRBV3-1 (or the pseudogene TRBV3-2) and TRBJ2-7; possible D gene TRBD1, 5 bases. CDR3 length: 15 amino acids. From germline, CDR1 is LGHDT and CDR2 YNNKEL (reference sequence). With 1 base removed from V and 2 bases from J, the gap between germline ends came to 12 bases. CDR3 in amino acids: CASSQGREGTYEQYV. In DNA form, the CDR3 reads TGTGCCAGCAGCCAAGGCAGGGAAGGGACCTACGAGCAGTACGTC.

The rearrangement links TRBV5-1 to TRBJ2-4, with a weak D call TRBD2 (5 bases). Germline CDR1 SGHRS, CDR2 YFSETQ. Trimming removed 1 base from V and 3 bases from J, with 11 bases in between. The CDR3 totals 15 residues. CDR3 bases: TGCGCCAGCAGCTTGTGGACGGGAAACAAAAACATTCAGTACTTC. It is translated as CASSLWTGNKNIQYF.